This passage covers 9 T cell receptor beta chains from one sample sequenced in a study of identical twins. A single record per CDR3 protein comes from TCRdb applying MiXCR to the 5' RACE reads. The repertoire holds about 220,000 distinct CDR3 sequences, with 7.5% as singletons. This sample was also put to use in a study of yellow fever vaccine responses in identical twins.

Sample: memory (CD45RO+) T cells sorted from blood. These receptors all stem from a woman aged 18-29 years in good health.

There are many counts of this clonotype. CDR3 sequence reads: CSGTDGTPEQFF. CDR3 coding DNA: TGCAGCGGAACCGACGGGACACCTGAGCAGTTCTTC. The rearrangement joins TRBV29-1 to TRBJ2-1, with a weak D call TRBD1 (6 bases). Germline V gene data show CDR1 as SQVTM and CDR2 as ANQGSEA. The CDR3 covers 12 residues. V gave up 7 bases and J gave up 9 bases, with 16 bases separating them.

Ten or more counts support this clonotype. The chain is built from TRBV3-1 and TRBJ1-1; D gene ambiguous. The CDR3 has 13 residues. Germline CDR1 reads LGHDT; CDR2 reads YNNKEL (reference sequence). With 7 bases removed from V and 1 base from J, the gap between germline ends came to 10 bases. Here the CDR3 DNA reads TGTGCCAGCACCCTTACTACGAACACTGAAGCTTTCTTT. Translating it yields CASTLTTNTEAFF.

This clonotype has a handful of counts. This chain uses TRBV20-1 with TRBJ2-7; the match to TRBD2 covers 8 bases. The germline CDR1 and CDR2 sequences are DFQATT and SNEGSKA (reference sequence). This CDR3 is 14 amino acids long. Losses at the gene ends were 1 base for V and 4 bases for J; bases not matched to a gene: 6. Here the CDR3 reads CSARVAGGRYEQYF. In DNA form, the CDR3 reads TGCAGTGCTAGAGTGGCGGGAGGAAGGTACGAGCAGTACTTC.

CDR3: CASTVQSPNSPLHF. CDR3 bases: TGCGCCAGCACCGTACAAAGCCCAAATTCACCCCTCCACTTT. The chain joins TRBV10-2 to TRBJ1-6; unclear D gene. V gave up 7 bases and J gave up 7 bases, with 14 bases separating them. Germline V gene sequence: CDR1 WSHSY, CDR2 SAAADI. The CDR3 contains 14 residues.

In this sample, this clonotype turned up a few times. The CDR3 nucleotides are TGTGCCACCAGTGATGGGGGATACAATGAGCAGTTCTTC. It translates to CATSDGGYNEQFF. The chain uses TRBV24-1 and TRBJ2-1; D possibly uses TRBD1 or TRBD2 (5 bases each). Germline CDR1 KGHDR, CDR2 SFDVKD. The CDR3 is 13 amino acids. Between the trimmed V and J ends, which lost 3 bases and 4 bases, there was a span of 6 bases.

This clonotype showed up many times. This chain connects TRBV12-3 or TRBV12-4 to TRBJ1-6, with 9 positions matching TRBD1. The trim removed 3 bases at V and 9 bases at J, leaving 6 bases unmatched. CDR3 length: 15 residues. The CDR3 nucleotides read TGTGCCAGCAGTTTTGGGACAGGGCATGGTTCACCCCTCCACTTT. Residues: CASSFGTGHGSPLHF.

This sequence joins TRBV4-1 and TRBJ1-4; D is unclear. Germline V gene sequence: CDR1 MGHRA, CDR2 YSYEKL. V gave up 4 bases and J gave up 10 bases, with 16 bases separating them. CDR3 length: 14 residues. CDR3 in DNA: TGCGCCAGCAGCCCAACCGTGGTGGAGGGAAAACTGTTTTTT. This gives the protein CASSPTVVEGKLFF.

This clonotype was picked up many times. This chain joins TRBV7-3 and TRBJ2-2; D not certain. The ends were cut back, 6 bases at V and 5 bases at J, with 10 bases in the middle. The length of the CDR3 is 13 residues. Germline CDR1 reads SGHTA; CDR2 reads FQGTGA. The CDR3 spells CASRPTLTGELFF. The DNA of the CDR3 is TGTGCCAGCAGGCCTACTCTTACCGGGGAGCTGTTTTTT.

The chain couples TRBV24-1 to TRBJ2-5; TRBD1 matches 8 bases. J was trimmed by 5 bases and V by 4 bases; bases with no gene match: 8. The germline CDR1 and CDR2 sequences are KGHDR and SFDVKD. This CDR3 is built from 15 residues. The CDR3 region has the DNA TGTGCCACCAGTGACCACCCCAGGGGGCTGGAGACCCAGTACTTC. Its protein is CATSDHPRGLETQYF.